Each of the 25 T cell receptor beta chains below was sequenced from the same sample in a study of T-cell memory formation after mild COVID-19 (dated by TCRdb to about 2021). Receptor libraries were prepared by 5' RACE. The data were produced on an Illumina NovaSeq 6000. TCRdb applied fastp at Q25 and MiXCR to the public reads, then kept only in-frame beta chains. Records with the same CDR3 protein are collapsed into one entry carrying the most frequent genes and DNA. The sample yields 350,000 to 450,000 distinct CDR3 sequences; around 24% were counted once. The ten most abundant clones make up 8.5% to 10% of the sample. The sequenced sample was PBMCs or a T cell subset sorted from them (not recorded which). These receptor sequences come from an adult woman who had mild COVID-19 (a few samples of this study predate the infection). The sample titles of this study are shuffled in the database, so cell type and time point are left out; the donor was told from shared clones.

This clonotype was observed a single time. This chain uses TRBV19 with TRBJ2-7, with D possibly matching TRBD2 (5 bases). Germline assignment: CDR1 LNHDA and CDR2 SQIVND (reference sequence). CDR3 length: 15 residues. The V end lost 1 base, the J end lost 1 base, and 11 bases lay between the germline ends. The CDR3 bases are TGTGCCAGTAGTATAGGATCTTGGGAGTCCTACGAGCAGTACTTC. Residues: CASSIGSWESYEQYF.

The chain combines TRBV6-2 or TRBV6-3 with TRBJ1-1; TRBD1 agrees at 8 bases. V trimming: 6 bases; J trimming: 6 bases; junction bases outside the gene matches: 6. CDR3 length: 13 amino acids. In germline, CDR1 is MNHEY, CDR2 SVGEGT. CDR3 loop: CASSGQGIAEAFF. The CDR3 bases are TGTGCCAGCAGCGGACAGGGTATTGCTGAAGCTTTCTTT.

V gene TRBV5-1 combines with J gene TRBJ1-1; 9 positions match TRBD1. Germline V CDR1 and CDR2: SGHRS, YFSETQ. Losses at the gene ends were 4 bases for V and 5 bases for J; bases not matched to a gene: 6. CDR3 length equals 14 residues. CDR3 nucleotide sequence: TGCGCCAGCAGCACAGGACAGGGGAGGACTGAAGCTTTCTTT. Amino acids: CASSTGQGRTEAFF.

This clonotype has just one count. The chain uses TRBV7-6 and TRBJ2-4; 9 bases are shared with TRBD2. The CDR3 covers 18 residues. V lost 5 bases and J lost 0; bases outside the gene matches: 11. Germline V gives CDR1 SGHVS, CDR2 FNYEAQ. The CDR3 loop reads CASSLTRLADIAKNIQYF. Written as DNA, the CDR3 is TGTGCCAGCAGCCTAACCCGACTAGCGGATATAGCCAAAAACATTCAGTACTTC.

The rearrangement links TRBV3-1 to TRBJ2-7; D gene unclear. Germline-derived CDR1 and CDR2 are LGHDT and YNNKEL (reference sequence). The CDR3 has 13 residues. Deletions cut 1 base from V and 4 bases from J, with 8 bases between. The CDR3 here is CASSQGVPYEQYF. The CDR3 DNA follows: TGTGCCAGCAGCCAAGGGGTTCCGTACGAGCAGTACTTC.

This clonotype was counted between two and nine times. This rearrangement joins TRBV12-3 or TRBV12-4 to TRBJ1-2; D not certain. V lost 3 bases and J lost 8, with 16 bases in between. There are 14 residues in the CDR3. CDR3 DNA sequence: TGTGCCAGCAGTTTCAGCAGGACGTTAGGGGGCTACACCTTC. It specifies CASSFSRTLGGYTF.

The CDR3 DNA reads as TGTGCCAGCAGTCCGGGGCTAGAGCAGTACTTC. The encoded protein is CASSPGLEQYF. This chain joins TRBV12-3 or TRBV12-4 and TRBJ2-7; perhaps D is TRBD1 or TRBD2 (5 bases each). Trimming cost V 5 bases and J 7 bases, with 9 bases left between them. The CDR3 is made up of 11 amino acids.

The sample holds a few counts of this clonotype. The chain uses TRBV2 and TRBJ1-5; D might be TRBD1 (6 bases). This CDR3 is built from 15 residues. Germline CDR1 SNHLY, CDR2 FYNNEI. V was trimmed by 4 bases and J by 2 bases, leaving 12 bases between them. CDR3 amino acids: CASSARGPGNQPQHF. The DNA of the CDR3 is TGTGCCAGCAGTGCGCGGGGGCCGGGCAATCAGCCCCAGCATTTT.

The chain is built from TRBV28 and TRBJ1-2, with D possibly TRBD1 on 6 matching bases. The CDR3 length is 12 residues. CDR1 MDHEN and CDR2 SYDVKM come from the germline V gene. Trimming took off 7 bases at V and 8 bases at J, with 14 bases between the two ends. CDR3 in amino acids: CASTNRETGYTF. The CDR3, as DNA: TGTGCCAGCACTAACAGGGAGACGGGCTACACCTTC.

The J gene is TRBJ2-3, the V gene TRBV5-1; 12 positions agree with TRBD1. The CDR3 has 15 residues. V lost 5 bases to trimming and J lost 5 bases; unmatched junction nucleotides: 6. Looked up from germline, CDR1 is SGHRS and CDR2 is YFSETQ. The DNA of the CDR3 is TGCGCCAGCAGTTCCGGGACAGGGGGCGTAGATACGCAGTATTTT. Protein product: CASSSGTGGVDTQYF. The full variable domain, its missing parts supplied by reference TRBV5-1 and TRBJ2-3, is KAGVTQTPRYLIKTRGQQVTLSCSPISGHRSVSWYQQTPGQGLQFLFEYFSETQRNKGNFPGRFSGRQFSNSRSEMNVSTLELGDSALYLCASSSGTGGVDTQYFGPGTRLTVL.

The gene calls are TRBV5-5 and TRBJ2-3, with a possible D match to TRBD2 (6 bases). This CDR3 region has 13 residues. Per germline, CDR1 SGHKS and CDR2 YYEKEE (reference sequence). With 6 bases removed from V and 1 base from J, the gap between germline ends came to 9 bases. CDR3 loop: CASTKRGTDTQYF. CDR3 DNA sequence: TGTGCCAGCACGAAGCGGGGCACAGATACGCAGTATTTT.

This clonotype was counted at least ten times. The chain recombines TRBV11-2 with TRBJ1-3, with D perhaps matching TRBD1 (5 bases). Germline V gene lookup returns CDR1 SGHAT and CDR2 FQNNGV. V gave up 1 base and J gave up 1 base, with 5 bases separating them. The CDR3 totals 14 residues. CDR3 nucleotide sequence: TGTGCCAGCAGCTTAGCAGGGTCTGGAAACACCATATATTTT. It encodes CASSLAGSGNTIYF. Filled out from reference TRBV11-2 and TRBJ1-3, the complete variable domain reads EAGVAQSPRYKIIEKRQSVAFWCNPISGHATLYWYQQILGQGPKLLIQFQNNGVVDDSQLPKDRFSAERLKGVDSTLKIQPAKLEDSAVYLCASSLAGSGNTIYFGEGSWLTVV.

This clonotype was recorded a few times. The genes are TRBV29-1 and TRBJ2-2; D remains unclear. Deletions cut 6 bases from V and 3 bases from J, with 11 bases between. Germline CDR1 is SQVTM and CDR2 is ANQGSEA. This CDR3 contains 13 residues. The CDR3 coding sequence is TGCAGCGTCGAGGCGTGGGACACCGGGGAGCTGTTTTTT. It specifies CSVEAWDTGELFF.

CDR3 sequence: CASSLGDRGETQYF. In DNA, the CDR3 is TGCGCCAGCAGCTTGGGGGACAGGGGAGAGACCCAGTACTTC. The V gene is TRBV5-1, the J gene TRBJ2-5; 10 nucleotides line up with TRBD1. With 0 bases clipped from V and 4 bases from J, the junction kept 0 bases outside the gene matches. Germline CDR1 and CDR2: SGHRS and YFSETQ. The CDR3 covers 14 residues.

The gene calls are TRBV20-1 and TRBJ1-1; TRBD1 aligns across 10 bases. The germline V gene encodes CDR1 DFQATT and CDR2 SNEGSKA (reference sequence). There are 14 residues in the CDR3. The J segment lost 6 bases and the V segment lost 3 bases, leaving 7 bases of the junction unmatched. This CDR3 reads CSASWDRGGAEAFF. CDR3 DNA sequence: TGCAGTGCTAGTTGGGACAGGGGAGGGGCTGAAGCTTTCTTT.

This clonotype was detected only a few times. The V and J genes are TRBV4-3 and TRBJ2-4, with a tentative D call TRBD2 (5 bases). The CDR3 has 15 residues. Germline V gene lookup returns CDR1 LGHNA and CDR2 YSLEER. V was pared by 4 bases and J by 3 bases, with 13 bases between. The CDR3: CASSPGGYFKNIQYF. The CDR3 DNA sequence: TGCGCCAGCAGCCCAGGAGGCTATTTCAAAAACATTCAGTACTTC.

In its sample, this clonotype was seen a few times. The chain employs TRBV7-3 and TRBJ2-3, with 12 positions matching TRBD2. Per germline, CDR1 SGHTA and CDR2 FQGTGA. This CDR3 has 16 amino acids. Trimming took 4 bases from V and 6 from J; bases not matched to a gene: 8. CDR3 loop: CASSSRTSGDLDTQYF. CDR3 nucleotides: TGTGCCAGCAGCTCAAGGACTAGCGGGGATTTGGATACGCAGTATTTT.

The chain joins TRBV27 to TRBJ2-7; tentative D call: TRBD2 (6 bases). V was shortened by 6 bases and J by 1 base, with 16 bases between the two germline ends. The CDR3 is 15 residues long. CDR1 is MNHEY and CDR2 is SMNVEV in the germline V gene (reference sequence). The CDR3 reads CASSPGAGRSYEQYF. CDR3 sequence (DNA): TGTGCCAGCAGCCCTGGGGCGGGAAGATCCTACGAGCAGTACTTC.

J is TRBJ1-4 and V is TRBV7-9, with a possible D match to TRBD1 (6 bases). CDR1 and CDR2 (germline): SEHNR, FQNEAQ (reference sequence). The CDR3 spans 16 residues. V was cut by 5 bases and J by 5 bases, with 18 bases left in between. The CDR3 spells CASSDERGFLNEKLFF. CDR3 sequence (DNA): TGTGCCAGCAGCGATGAAAGGGGGTTTCTCAATGAAAAACTGTTTTTT.

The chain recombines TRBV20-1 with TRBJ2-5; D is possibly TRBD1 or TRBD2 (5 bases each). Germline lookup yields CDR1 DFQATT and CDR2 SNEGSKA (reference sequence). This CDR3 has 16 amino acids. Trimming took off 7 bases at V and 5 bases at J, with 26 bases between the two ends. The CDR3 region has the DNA TGCAGTGTCGACACGTCCGGGACGAGTCTTTGGGAGACCCAGTACTTC. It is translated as CSVDTSGTSLWETQYF.

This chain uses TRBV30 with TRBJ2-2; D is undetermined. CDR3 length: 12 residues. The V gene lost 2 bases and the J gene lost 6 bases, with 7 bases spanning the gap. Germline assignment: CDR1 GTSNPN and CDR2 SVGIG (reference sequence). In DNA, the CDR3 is TGTGCCTGGAGTCAGCTATCCGGGGAGCTGTTTTTT. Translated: CAWSQLSGELFF. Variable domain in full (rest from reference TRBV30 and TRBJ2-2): SQTIHQWPATLVQPVGSPLSLECTVEGTSNPNLYWYRQAAGRGLQLLFYSVGIGQISSEVPQNLSASRPQDRQFILSSKKLLLSDSGFYLCAWSQLSGELFFGEGSRLTVL.

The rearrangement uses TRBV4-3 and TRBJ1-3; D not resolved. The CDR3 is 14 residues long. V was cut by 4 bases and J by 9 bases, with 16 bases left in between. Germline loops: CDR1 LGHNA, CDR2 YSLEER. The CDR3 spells CASSLGMGEGTIYF. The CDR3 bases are TGCGCCAGCAGCCTTGGGATGGGCGAAGGCACCATATATTTT.

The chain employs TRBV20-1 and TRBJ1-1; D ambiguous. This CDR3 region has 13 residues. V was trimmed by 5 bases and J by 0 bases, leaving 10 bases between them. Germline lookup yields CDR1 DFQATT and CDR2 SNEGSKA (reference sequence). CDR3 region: CSAGETMNTEAFF. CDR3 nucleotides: TGCAGTGCTGGCGAAACAATGAACACTGAAGCTTTCTTT.

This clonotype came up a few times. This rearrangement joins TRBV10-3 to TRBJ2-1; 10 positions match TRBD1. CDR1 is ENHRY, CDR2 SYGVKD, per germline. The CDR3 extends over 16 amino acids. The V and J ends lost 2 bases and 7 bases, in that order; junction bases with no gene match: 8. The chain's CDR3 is CAISEGERTGGNEQFF. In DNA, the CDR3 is TGTGCCATCAGTGAGGGGGAGAGGACAGGGGGTAATGAGCAGTTCTTC.

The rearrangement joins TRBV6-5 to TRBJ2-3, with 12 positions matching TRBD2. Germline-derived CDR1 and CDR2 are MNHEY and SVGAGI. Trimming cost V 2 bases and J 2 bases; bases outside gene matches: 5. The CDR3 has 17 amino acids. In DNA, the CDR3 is TGTGCCAGCAGTTACGAAGCTAGCGGGGGGGTCACAGATACGCAGTATTTT. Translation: CASSYEASGGVTDTQYF.